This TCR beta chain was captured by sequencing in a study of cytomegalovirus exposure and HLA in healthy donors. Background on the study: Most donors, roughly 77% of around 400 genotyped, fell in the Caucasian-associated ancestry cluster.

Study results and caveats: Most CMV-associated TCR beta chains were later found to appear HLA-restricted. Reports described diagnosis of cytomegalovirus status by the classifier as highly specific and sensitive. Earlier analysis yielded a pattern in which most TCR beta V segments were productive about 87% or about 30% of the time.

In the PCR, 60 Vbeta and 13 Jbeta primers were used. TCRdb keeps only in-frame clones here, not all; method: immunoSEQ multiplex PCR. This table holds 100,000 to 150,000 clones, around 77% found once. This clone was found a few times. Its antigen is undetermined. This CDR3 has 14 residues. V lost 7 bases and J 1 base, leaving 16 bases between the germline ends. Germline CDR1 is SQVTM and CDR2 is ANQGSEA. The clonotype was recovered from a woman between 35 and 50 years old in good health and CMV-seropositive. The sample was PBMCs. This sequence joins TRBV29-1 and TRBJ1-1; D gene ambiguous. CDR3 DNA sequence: TGCAGCGCCACCACGGGTGCAGAGAACACTGAAGCTTTCTTT. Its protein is CSATTGAENTEAFF.